The rows below give T cell receptor beta chains drawn from one sample of a study of cytomegalovirus exposure and HLA in healthy donors. TCRdb's copy holds only in-frame clones and misses some; the assay was immunoSEQ multiplex PCR. The sample consists of 140,000 to 150,000 clones, 82% of them appearing once. The source material was PBMCs. The receptors were sampled from a male donor in good health and CMV-seronegative. Each CDR3 is given with its conserved first and last residue. The D gene is left open where the match is weak. Rows give clone size only sometimes, using once, few, many, or a class for an expanded clone.

TRBJ2-3,TRBV19,.,.,TGTGCCAGTAGTATTGGCGGTAAAAGCACAGATACGCAGTATTTT,CASSIGGKSTDTQYF
TRBJ1-1,TRBV7-6,TRBD1,.,TGTGCCAGCAGCTTAGATCCACAGGGGTACACTGAAGCTTTCTTT,CASSLDPQGYTEAFF
TRBJ2-1,TRBV9,TRBD2,.,TGTGCCAGCAGGCCCGGGGCGGGGGGGGTTAATGAGCAGTTCTTC,CASRPGAGGVNEQFF
TRBJ1-1,TRBV5-1,.,.,TGCGCCAGCAGCTTGGCCGGGAGTGCGATGAACACTGAAGCTTTCTTT,CASSLAGSAMNTEAFF
TRBJ2-3,TRBV2,TRBD2,.,TGTGCCAGCAGTGGTAAGGGACTACCGGGCACAGATACGCAGTATTTT,CASSGKGLPGTDTQYF
TRBJ2-7,TRBV9,TRBD1,.,TGTGCCAGCAGCGTGGGACAGTTCTACGAGCAGTACTTC,CASSVGQFYEQYF
TRBJ1-5,TRBV28,TRBD1,.,TGTGCCAGCAGTTTTTACAGGGGGGATAATCAGCCCCAGCATTTT,CASSFYRGDNQPQHF
TRBJ2-3,TRBV9,TRBD2,few,TGTGCCAGCAGCTTCGGGACTAGCGGGGGGGCCGGAACCGCGATCGCGCAGTATTTT,CASSFGTSGGAGTAIAQYF
TRBJ1-5,TRBV6-5,TRBD1,.,TGTGCCAGCAGTCGGGACAGAGGCTCCAATCAGCCCCAGCATTTT,CASSRDRGSNQPQHF
TRBJ2-7,TRBV5-1,TRBD1,once,TGCGCCAGCAGCCCTGGGACAGACTCTTCCTACGAGCAGTACTTC,CASSPGTDSSYEQYF
TRBJ1-1,TRBV7-9,.,.,TGTGCCAGCAGCCTACGCTGGAACACTGAAGCTTTCTTT,CASSLRWNTEAFF
TRBJ2-6,TRBV27,.,.,TGTGCCAGCAGCTCCAGGGGAACTGGGGCCAACGTCCTGACTTTC,CASSSRGTGANVLTF
TRBJ1-6,TRBV6-5,TRBD1,.,TGTGCCAGCAGTTACTCAAGAGGGGGCAATTCACCCCTCCACTTT,CASSYSRGGNSPLHF
TRBJ2-5,TRBV27,TRBD1,.,TGTGCCACCAAAGCCACAGGGGGAGAGACCCAGTACTTC,CATKATGGETQYF
TRBJ2-3,TRBV18,.,.,TGTGCCAGCTCCTCAAAGTTCGGTGCGTTAGATACGCAGTATTTT,CASSSKFGALDTQYF
TRBJ1-1,TRBV7-9,.,.,TGTGCCAGCAGCTTAGCGGCTGTTGAAGCTTTCTTT,CASSLAAVEAFF
TRBJ1-6,TRBV19,.,few,TGTGCCAGTAGTATAGTGTGGGAGGGAATCGAATCACCCCTCCACTTT,CASSIVWEGIESPLHF
TRBJ2-5,TRBV7-8,TRBD2,.,TGTGCCAGCACCCTCGCGGGGGGTCCAGAGACCCAGTACTTC,CASTLAGGPETQYF
TRBJ2-7,TRBV15,TRBD1,.,TGTGCCACCAGCAGACCAGGGGGATCGCTCGAGCAGTACTTC,CATSRPGGSLEQYF
TRBJ1-1,TRBV28,.,.,TGTGCCAGCAGTGCCACAGGAGAGCAGAACACTGAAGCTTTCTTT,CASSATGEQNTEAFF
TRBJ2-2,TRBV9,.,.,TGTGCCAGCAGCCACTCGGGGAAAAACACCGGGGAGCTGTTTTTT,CASSHSGKNTGELFF
TRBJ2-1,TRBV27,.,.,TGTGCCAGCAGTGTTACTCATTCCTCCTACAATGAGCAGTTCTTC,CASSVTHSSYNEQFF
TRBJ2-7,TRBV28,TRBD2,.,TGTGCCAGCAGTTCCTCTTGGGGGACTAGCGGCTACGAGCAGTACTTC,CASSSSWGTSGYEQYF
TRBJ1-2,TRBV6-1,.,.,TGTGCCAGCAGTGATCAAACCGACAGACACTATGGCTACACCTTC,CASSDQTDRHYGYTF
TRBJ1-4,TRBV5-1,.,.,TGCGCCAGCAGCCCCAGGGGAGAAAATGAAAAACTGTTTTTT,CASSPRGENEKLFF
TRBJ1-3,TRBV29-1,.,.,TGCAGCGTCTTAATCAGCTCTGGAAACACCATATATTTT,CSVLISSGNTIYF
TRBJ2-7,TRBV19,TRBD2,.,TGTGCCAGTAGTATAACGACTAGCGGGGCCTCCTACGAGCAGTACTTC,CASSITTSGASYEQYF
TRBJ1-1,TRBV28,.,.,TGTGCCAGCAGTCGTCGGAGTGGTGGGAACACTGAAGCTTTCTTT,CASSRRSGGNTEAFF
TRBJ1-6,TRBV10-3,TRBD1,.,TGTGCCACCTGGGACAGCACGAGCTCCTATAATTCACCCCTCCACTTT,CATWDSTSSYNSPLHF
TRBJ1-5,TRBV7-8,TRBD1,once,TGTGCCAGCAGCTCACTCCAGGGGGCGGGGCAGCCCCAGCATTTT,CASSSLQGAGQPQHF
TRBJ2-7,TRBV15,TRBD2,.,TGTGCCACCAGCAGAGGATGGGGGAGCGGGGGGTTCGACGAGCAGTACTTC,CATSRGWGSGGFDEQYF
TRBJ2-7,TRBV15,.,once,TGTGCCACCAGCAGAGCGGGATTTGGCTACGAGCAGTACTTC,CATSRAGFGYEQYF
TRBJ1-5,TRBV28,.,.,TGTGCCAGCAGCCCCTCCGGGAGGCCCGCGTGGCCCCAGCATTTT,CASSPSGRPAWPQHF
TRBJ1-1,TRBV7-9,.,.,TGTGCCAGCAGCCCCCGCCCTCCAGGGTCGATAACTGAAGCTTTCTTT,CASSPRPPGSITEAFF
TRBJ2-7,TRBV6-5,TRBD1,once,TGTGCCAGCAGTTACACTCCGGGACAGGGCCGCGAGCAGTACTTC,CASSYTPGQGREQYF
TRBJ2-1,TRBV2,.,.,TGTGCCAGCAGCCCCCTCGGCAATGAGCAGTTCTTC,CASSPLGNEQFF
TRBJ2-7,TRBV28,.,once,TGTGCCAGCAGTCCCGGGATCACCTACGAGCAGTACTTC,CASSPGITYEQYF
TRBJ1-6,TRBV25-1,TRBD1,medium-sized,TGTGCCAGCAGTTCCGGGACAGGGAGTTCACCCCTCCACTTT,CASSSGTGSSPLHF
TRBJ1-1,TRBV27,TRBD1,once,TGTGCCAGCAGTACCTCAGGGACAGGGATGAACACTGAAGCTTTCTTT,CASSTSGTGMNTEAFF
TRBJ2-7,TRBV5-1,.,.,TGCGCCAGCAGCTACAGAACCTCCTACGAGCAGTACTTC,CASSYRTSYEQYF
TRBJ2-1,TRBV11-3,TRBD1,.,TGTGCCAGCAGCTTAGGACAGGGTGACTACAATGAGCAGTTCTTC,CASSLGQGDYNEQFF
TRBJ2-7,TRBV6-6,TRBD1,.,TGTGCCAGCAGTTACGGGACAGCGATACCCGAGCAGTACTTC,CASSYGTAIPEQYF
TRBJ2-6,TRBV30,.,.,TGTGCCTGGAGTGTAACCAGGCTCTCTGGGGCCAACGTCCTGACTTTC,CAWSVTRLSGANVLTF
TRBJ1-1,TRBV28,.,.,TGTGCCAGCAGCCTTCAGGGGACTGAAGCTTTCTTT,CASSLQGTEAFF
TRBJ1-5,TRBV15,.,.,TGTGCCACCAGCACAATAGAGGGGCCCCAGCATTTT,CATSTIEGPQHF
TRBJ2-1,TRBV21-1,.,.,TGTGCCAGCAGCACAGGACTAGCGGGGGTAAGAGAGCAGTTCTTC,CASSTGLAGVREQFF